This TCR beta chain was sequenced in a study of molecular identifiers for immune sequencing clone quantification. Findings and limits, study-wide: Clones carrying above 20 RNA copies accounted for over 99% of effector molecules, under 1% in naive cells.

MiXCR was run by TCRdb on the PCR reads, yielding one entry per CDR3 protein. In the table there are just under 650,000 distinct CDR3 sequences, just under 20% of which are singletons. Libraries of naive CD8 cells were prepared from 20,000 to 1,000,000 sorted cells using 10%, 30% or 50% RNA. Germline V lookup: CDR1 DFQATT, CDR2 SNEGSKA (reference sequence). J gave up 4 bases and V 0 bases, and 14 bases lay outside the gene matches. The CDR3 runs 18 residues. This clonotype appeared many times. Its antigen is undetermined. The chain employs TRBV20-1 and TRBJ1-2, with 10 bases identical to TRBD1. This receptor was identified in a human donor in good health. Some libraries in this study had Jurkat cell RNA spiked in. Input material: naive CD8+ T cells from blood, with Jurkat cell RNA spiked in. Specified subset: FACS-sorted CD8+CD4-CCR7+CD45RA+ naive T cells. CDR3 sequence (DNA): TGCAGTGCTAGAGACCCCGACAGGGGGCATCTGGATGGCTATGGCTACACCTTC. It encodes CSARDPDRGHLDGYGYTF.